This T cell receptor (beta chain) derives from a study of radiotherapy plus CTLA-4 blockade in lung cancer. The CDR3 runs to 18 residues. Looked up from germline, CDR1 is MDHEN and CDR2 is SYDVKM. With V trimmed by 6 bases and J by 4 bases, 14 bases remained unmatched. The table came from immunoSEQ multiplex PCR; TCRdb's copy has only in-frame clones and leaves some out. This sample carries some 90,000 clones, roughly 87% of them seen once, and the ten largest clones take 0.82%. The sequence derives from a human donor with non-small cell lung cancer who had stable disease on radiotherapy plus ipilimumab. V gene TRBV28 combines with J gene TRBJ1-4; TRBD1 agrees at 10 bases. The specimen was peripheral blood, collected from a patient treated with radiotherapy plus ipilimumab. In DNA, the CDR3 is TGTGCCAGCAGCAGACAGGGGGCTTGGGTAACCGATAATGAAAAACTGTTTTTT. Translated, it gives CASSRQGAWVTDNEKLFF.